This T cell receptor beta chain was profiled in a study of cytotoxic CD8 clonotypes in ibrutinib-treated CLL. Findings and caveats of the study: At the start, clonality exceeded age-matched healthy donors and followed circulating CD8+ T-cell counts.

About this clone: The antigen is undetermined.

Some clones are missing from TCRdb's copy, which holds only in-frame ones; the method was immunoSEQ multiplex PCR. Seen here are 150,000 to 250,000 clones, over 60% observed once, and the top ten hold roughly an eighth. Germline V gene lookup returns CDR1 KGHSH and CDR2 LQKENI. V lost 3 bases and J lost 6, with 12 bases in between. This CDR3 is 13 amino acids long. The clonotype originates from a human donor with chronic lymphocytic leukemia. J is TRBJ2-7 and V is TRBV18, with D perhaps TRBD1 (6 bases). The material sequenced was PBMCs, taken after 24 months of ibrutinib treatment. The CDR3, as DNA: TGTGCCAGCTCACCCGCAGGGGTGGGCGAGCAGTACTTC. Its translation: CASSPAGVGEQYF.